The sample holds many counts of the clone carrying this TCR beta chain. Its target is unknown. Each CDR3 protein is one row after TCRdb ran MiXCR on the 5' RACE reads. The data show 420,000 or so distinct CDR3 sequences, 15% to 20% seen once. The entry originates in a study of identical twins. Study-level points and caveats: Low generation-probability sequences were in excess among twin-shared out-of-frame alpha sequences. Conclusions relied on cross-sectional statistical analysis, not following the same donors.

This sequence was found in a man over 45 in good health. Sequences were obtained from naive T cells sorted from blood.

The CDR3 nucleotides read TGTGCCAGCAGCGCCTGGACGGGTAACACCGGGGAGCTGTTTTTT. Protein product: CASSAWTGNTGELFF. The rearrangement uses TRBV9 and TRBJ2-2; D gene uncertain. Germline V gene lookup returns CDR1 SGDLS and CDR2 YYNGEE. Trimming shortened V by 3 bases and J by 2 bases, and 11 bases separated the two germline ends. This CDR3 is built from 15 residues.